This is a list of T cell receptor beta chains from one sample in a study of blood T cell repertoires in COVID-19. Repertoires were generated with immunoSEQ multiplex PCR, while TCRdb's copy carries only in-frame clones and drops some. The sample carries hundreds of thousands of clones, around 86% recorded once. Sequenced sample: peripheral blood. These TCRs come from an elderly woman with COVID-19, enrolled during active disease. The CDR3 runs from the conserved cysteine through the conserved F or W.

v_gene	j_gene	CDR3aa
TRBV28	TRBJ1-2	CASSLVQNYGYTF
TRBV5-1	TRBJ1-6	CASSLIPGQGSPLHF
TRBV6-5	TRBJ1-3	CASSLLPAGNTIYF
TRBV7-2	TRBJ1-2	CASSPGLQGRFYGYTF
TRBV30	TRBJ2-2	CAWNRQYTGELFF
TRBV10-3	TRBJ2-3	CATGLAGGPTDTQYF
TRBV6-5	TRBJ1-1	CASKVRQNTEAFF
TRBV18	TRBJ1-1	CASSLKDGNEAFF
TRBV20-1	TRBJ1-4	CSAGGGGGLTNEKLFF
TRBV5-4	TRBJ2-1	CASSLAQNEQFF
TRBV28	TRBJ1-1	CASTTTGGGSTEAFF
TRBV18	TRBJ2-7	CASSLQGAYEQYF
TRBV19	TRBJ2-2	CASSWASGGSGELFF
TRBV5-1	TRBJ2-2	CASSPTGVVTGELFF
TRBV7-3	TRBJ2-1	CASSLEGLNEQFF
TRBV5-6	TRBJ1-2	CASSFRTGGGYTF
TRBV18	TRBJ1-2	CASSPTRGGYTF
TRBV7-3	TRBJ2-5	CASSLGGTSWWAETQYF
TRBV6-5	TRBJ2-3	CASSYSGGKSTDTQYF
TRBV19	TRBJ1-4	CASTDRLNEKLFF
TRBV5-4	TRBJ2-2	CASSAGGGAIPTGELFF
TRBV5-1	TRBJ1-1	CASSLGTVKGTEAFF
TRBV2	TRBJ1-3	CAMRSDGNTIYF
TRBV4-3	TRBJ1-5	CAMGAGDSNQPQHF
TRBV6-4	TRBJ1-3	CASSVSYRSSGNTIYF
TRBV3-1/TRBV3-2	TRBJ1-6	CASSQERGGSPLHF
TRBV28	TRBJ1-5	CASRSTKQGNQPQHF
TRBV20-1	TRBJ2-2	CSASPGLAPFGELFF
TRBV27	TRBJ2-7	CASSYPGGEQYF
TRBV7-6	TRBJ2-5	CASSPRTSGGAETQYF
TRBV19	TRBJ1-1	CASSMGQGAVTEAFF
TRBV5-1	TRBJ1-1	CASSRPGNTEAFF
TRBV5-1	TRBJ1-2	CASSPATGVGYTF
TRBV6-5	TRBJ2-2	CASAPPGTGELFF
TRBV11-3	TRBJ2-3	CASSLGGQSGADTQYF
TRBV5-4	TRBJ2-2	CASSLGQGVAGELFF
TRBV6-5	TRBJ1-3	CASSYRGSGNTIYF
TRBV18	TRBJ2-5	CASSPSQGVRGQETQYF
TRBV19	TRBJ2-6	CASSSPGSGANVLTF
TRBV19	TRBJ1-4	CASRTTGGPNEKLFF
TRBV6-1	TRBJ2-4	CASSEGPDRKLVF
TRBV28	TRBJ1-2	CASSSGTAELYGYTF
TRBV18	TRBJ2-1	CASSPETREQFF
TRBV18	TRBJ2-5	CASSPPGGAGGQETQYF
TRBV18	TRBJ2-1	CASSPKGSGGPSNEQFF